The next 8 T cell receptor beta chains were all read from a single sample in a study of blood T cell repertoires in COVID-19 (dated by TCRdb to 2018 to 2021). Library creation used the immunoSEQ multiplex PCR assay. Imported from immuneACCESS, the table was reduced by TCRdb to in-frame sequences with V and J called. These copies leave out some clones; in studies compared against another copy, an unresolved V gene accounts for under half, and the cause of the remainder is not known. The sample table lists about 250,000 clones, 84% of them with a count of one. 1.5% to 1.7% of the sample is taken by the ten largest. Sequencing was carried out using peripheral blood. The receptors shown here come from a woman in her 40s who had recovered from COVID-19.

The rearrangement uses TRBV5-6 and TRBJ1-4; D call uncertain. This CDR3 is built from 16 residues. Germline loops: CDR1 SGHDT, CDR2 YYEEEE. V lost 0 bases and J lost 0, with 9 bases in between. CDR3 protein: CASSLALSSTNEKLFF. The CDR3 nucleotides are TGTGCCAGCAGCTTGGCTTTGTCTTCAACTAATGAAAAACTGTTTTTT.

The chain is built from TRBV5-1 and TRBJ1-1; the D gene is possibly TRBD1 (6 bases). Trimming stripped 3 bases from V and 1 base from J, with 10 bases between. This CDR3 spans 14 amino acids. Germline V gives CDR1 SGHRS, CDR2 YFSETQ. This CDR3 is CASSYQGWNTEAFF. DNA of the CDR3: TGCGCCAGCAGCTATCAGGGGTGGAACACTGAAGCTTTCTTT.

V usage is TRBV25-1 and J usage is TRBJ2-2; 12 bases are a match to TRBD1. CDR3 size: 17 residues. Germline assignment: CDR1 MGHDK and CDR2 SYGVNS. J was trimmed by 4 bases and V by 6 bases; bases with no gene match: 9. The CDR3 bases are TGTGCCAGCAGCGCAAATCCGGGACAGGGGGCCACCGGGGAGCTGTTTTTT. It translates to CASSANPGQGATGELFF. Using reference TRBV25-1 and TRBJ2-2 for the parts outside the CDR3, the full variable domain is EADIYQTPRYLVIGTGKKITLECSQTMGHDKMYWYQQDPGMELHLIHYSYGVNSTEKGDLSSESTVSRIRTEHFPLTLESARPSHTSQYLCASSANPGQGATGELFFGEGSRLTVL.

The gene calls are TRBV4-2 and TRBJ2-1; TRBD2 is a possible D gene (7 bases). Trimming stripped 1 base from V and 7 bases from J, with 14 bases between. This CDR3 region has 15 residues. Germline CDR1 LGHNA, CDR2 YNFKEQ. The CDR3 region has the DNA TGTGCCAGCAGCCAAGGTTCGGGGGGCGGGAATGAGCAGTTCTTC. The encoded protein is CASSQGSGGGNEQFF.

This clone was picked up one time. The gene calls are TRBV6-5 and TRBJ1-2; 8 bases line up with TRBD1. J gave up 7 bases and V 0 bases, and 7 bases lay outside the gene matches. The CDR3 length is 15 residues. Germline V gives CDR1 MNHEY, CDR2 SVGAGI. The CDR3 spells CASSYSDRAMGGYTF. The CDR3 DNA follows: TGTGCCAGCAGTTACTCGGACAGGGCCATGGGTGGCTACACCTTC.

The CDR3 region has the DNA TGCGCCAGCAGCTACTCTCGGGGGGATACGCAGTATTTT. It specifies CASSYSRGDTQYF. V is TRBV5-1 and J is TRBJ2-3; perhaps TRBD2 as D (6 bases). Trimming stripped 3 bases from V and 6 bases from J, with 11 bases between. Germline assignment: CDR1 SGHRS and CDR2 YFSETQ. CDR3 size: 13 residues.

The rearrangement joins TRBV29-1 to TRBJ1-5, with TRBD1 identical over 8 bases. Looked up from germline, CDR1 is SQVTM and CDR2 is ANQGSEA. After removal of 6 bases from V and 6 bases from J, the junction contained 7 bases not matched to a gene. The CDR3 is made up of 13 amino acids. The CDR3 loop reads CSVQGGLGQPQHF. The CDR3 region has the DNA TGCAGCGTACAGGGGGGCCTCGGTCAGCCCCAGCATTTT. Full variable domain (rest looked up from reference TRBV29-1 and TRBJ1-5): SAVISQKPSRDICQRGTSLTIQCQVDSQVTMMFWYRQQPGQSLTLIATANQGSEATYESGFVIDKFPISRPNLTFSTLTVSNMSPEDSSIYLCSVQGGLGQPQHFGDGTRLSIL.

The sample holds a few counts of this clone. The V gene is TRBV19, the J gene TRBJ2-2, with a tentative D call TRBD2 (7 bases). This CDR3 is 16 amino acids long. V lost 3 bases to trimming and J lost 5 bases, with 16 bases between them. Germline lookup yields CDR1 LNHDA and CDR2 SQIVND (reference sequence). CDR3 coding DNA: TGTGCCAGTAGTATCCTCGGGGGGCCCAGGACCGGGGAGCTGTTTTTT. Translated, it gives CASSILGGPRTGELFF.